The clone carrying this TCR beta chain has ten or more counts. The data were taken from a study of naive and memory T cell subsets. Reverse transcription of blood and skin TCR RNA was primed at alpha and beta constant regions. MiXCR was run by TCRdb on the 5' RACE reads, yielding one entry per CDR3 protein. Of more than 20,000 distinct CDR3 sequences listed, 20% to 25% are singletons. Adult healthy volunteers gave 2.5 ml peripheral blood for whole-blood RNA. A UMI-containing oligonucleotide was joined by 3' ligation to the TCR cDNA template. This TCR was recovered from a female donor in good health.

The CDR3 loop is CSARDSGRGKFHTGELFF. The CDR3 DNA sequence: TGCAGTGCTAGAGATTCGGGGAGGGGGAAATTTCACACCGGGGAGCTGTTTTTT. V gene TRBV20-1 combines with J gene TRBJ2-2; weak D call: TRBD2 (7 bases). V was cut by 0 bases and J by 3 bases, with 20 bases left in between. CDR3 length: 18 residues. Germline V CDR1 and CDR2: DFQATT, SNEGSKA (reference sequence).